This T cell receptor (beta chain) was recorded in a study of T cells in Graves' hyperthyroidism and ophthalmopathy. Study-wide background: Peripheral blood was taken when the disease was first diagnosed, before any treatment began. Study-wide points: Blood also contained most expanded thyroid clonotypes above 0.001.

This clonotype was recorded at least ten times. Its antigen is not identified. TCR beta CDR3 sequences were amplified from RNA transcripts. TCR CDR3 regions were first amplified by RT-PCR with HTBI primers. TCRdb used MiXCR to reprocess the multiplex PCR reads, holding one entry per CDR3 protein. The sample has roughly 700,000 distinct CDR3 sequences, approximately 15% seen once. CDR3 length: 16 residues. Germline CDR1 is SQVTM and CDR2 is ANQGSEA. V dropped 7 bases and J dropped 1; count of bases not matched to a gene: 4. The V and J genes are TRBV29-1 and TRBJ2-1; 16 nucleotides agree with TRBD2. Sequencing used blood. The receptor was isolated from a woman aged 18-29 years with Graves' hyperthyroidism. The CDR3 DNA reads TGCAGCGGAAAGGGACTAGCGGGAGGGTCCTACAATGAGCAGTTCTTC. Translation gives CSGKGLAGGSYNEQFF.